What follows are 15 T cell receptor beta chains derived from one specimen sequenced in a study of memory CD4+ T cells and cytomegalovirus serostatus (dated by TCRdb to between 2018 and 2021). The protocol used for the library was the immunoSEQ multiplex PCR assay. TCRdb re-hosts the immuneACCESS table, in-frame sequences only. Its copies lack some clones; in the studies checked, an unresolved V gene accounts for under half of them, and the cause for the rest is not known. Across this sample there are approximately 40,000 clones, with over 70% seen only once. Less than 0.6% of the sample is held by the ten biggest clonotypes. Single viable CD3+CD4+CD8-CD45RO+ cells were sorted as memory CD4+ T cells on a FACSAria II. The sample taken for sequencing was memory CD4+ T cells from blood. These receptors were taken from an adult in good health and CMV-seronegative.

This clone was observed a few times. The chain's CDR3 is CASSLDRGLLETQYF. In DNA form, the CDR3 reads TGTGCCAGCAGCCTGGACAGGGGGCTTTTAGAGACCCAGTACTTC. The chain combines TRBV7-6 with TRBJ2-5; 11 bases fit TRBD1. CDR3 length: 15 residues. Trimming removed 5 bases from V and 4 bases from J; junction bases left unmatched: 6. The germline CDR1 and CDR2 sequences are SGHVS and FNYEAQ. The variable domain in full, with the rest retrieved from reference TRBV7-6 and TRBJ2-5, is GAGVSQSPRYKVTKRGQDVALRCDPISGHVSLYWYRQALGQGPEFLTYFNYEAQQDKSGLPNDRFSAERPEGSISTLTIQRTEQRDSAMYRCASSLDRGLLETQYFGPGTRLLVL.

The V and J genes are TRBV6-1 and TRBJ2-7, with 8 positions matching TRBD1. V trimming: 5 bases; J trimming: 0 bases; junction bases outside the gene matches: 3. From germline, CDR1 is MNHNS and CDR2 SASEGT. This CDR3 has 14 amino acids. The CDR3 is CASSLQGASYEQYF. CDR3 in DNA: TGTGCCAGCAGTCTTCAGGGGGCCTCCTACGAGCAGTACTTC.

With respect to this clone: In the same sample, other DNA sequences code for this CDR3. The V call is TRBV10-3, the J call TRBJ1-6; 8 nucleotides line up with TRBD1. V lost 10 bases, J lost 10 bases, and 6 bases stayed unmatched. CDR1 and CDR2 (germline): ENHRY, SYGVKD. The CDR3 has 12 residues. In nucleotides, the CDR3 is TGTGCCACCGGACAGGGCAACTCACCCCTCCACTTT. Its translation is CATGQGNSPLHF.

This clone was found once. The chain uses TRBV7-9 and TRBJ1-2, with TRBD1 as a possible D gene (5 bases). CDR3 length: 13 residues. The V and J ends lost 2 bases and 8 bases respectively, with 12 bases between them. Germline loops: CDR1 SEHNR, CDR2 FQNEAQ (reference sequence). This chain's CDR3 is CASSLQGYSGYTF. CDR3 coding DNA: TGTGCCAGCAGCTTACAGGGATATTCAGGCTACACCTTC.

V usage is TRBV7-3 and J usage is TRBJ2-2, with 7 bases that match TRBD1. Germline assignment: CDR1 SGHTA and CDR2 FQGTGA. The CDR3 sequence is 14 residues long. V lost 5 bases, J lost 3 bases, and 3 bases stayed unmatched. The CDR3, as DNA: TGTGCCAGCAGCCGGGACAGTTACACCGGGGAGCTGTTTTTT. Its translation is CASSRDSYTGELFF.

The V and J genes are TRBV29-1 and TRBJ2-5; the D gene is possibly TRBD1 (5 bases). CDR1 and CDR2 from the germline V gene are SQVTM and ANQGSEA. Between the trimmed V and J ends, which lost 4 bases and 2 bases, there was a span of 14 bases. CDR3 length equals 14 residues. The CDR3 spells CSVGEVGAQETQYF. The CDR3 DNA reads as TGCAGCGTTGGTGAGGTTGGGGCTCAAGAGACCCAGTACTTC.

The rearrangement joins TRBV5-1 to TRBJ2-1; D is uncertain. V lost 6 bases to trimming and J lost 3 bases, with 16 bases between them. Per the germline V gene, CDR1 is SGHRS and CDR2 is YFSETQ. This CDR3 has 15 amino acids. In DNA, the CDR3 is TGCGCCAGCACGGTTACACCTCTGGACTACAATGAGCAGTTCTTC. Translating gives CASTVTPLDYNEQFF.

The J gene is TRBJ1-1, the V gene TRBV5-4; the D gene is possibly TRBD1 (6 bases). This CDR3 has 14 residues. V was pared by 1 base and J by 4 bases, with 11 bases between. Germline V gene data show CDR1 as SGHNT and CDR2 as YYREEE (reference sequence). The CDR3 coding sequence is TGTGCCAGCAGCTTGAGTGGGACAAGCACTGAAGCTTTCTTT. Residues: CASSLSGTSTEAFF.

CDR3 amino acids: CAAHGGNEQFF. For the CDR3, the DNA is TGTGCCGCCCACGGGGGCAATGAGCAGTTCTTC. This chain joins TRBV6-5 and TRBJ2-1; perhaps TRBD2 as D (6 bases). This CDR3 comprises 11 residues. V was trimmed by 11 bases and J by 6 bases, leaving 11 bases between them. From germline, CDR1 is MNHEY and CDR2 SVGAGI.

The chain recombines TRBV5-4 with TRBJ2-3; 8 positions match TRBD1. The CDR3 consists of 14 residues. Unmatched junction bases numbered 4, after V lost 4 bases and J lost 3 bases. Germline-derived CDR1 and CDR2 are SGHNT and YYREEE (reference sequence). CDR3 sequence reads: CASSPGQATDTQYF. As DNA, the CDR3 is TGTGCCAGCAGCCCGGGACAGGCAACAGATACGCAGTATTTT.

The V call is TRBV5-6, the J call TRBJ1-5; a possible D gene is TRBD1 (6 bases). The CDR3 runs to 15 residues. Germline CDR1 reads SGHDT; CDR2 reads YYEEEE. Trimming pared 0 bases from V and 0 bases from J, leaving 7 bases between. The CDR3 region is CASSLGQVSNQPQHF. CDR3 DNA sequence: TGTGCCAGCAGCTTGGGACAGGTTAGCAATCAGCCCCAGCATTTT.

This clone was seen a single time. The chain recombines TRBV30 with TRBJ2-7; 8 positions match TRBD2. V lost 2 bases, J lost 4 bases, and 7 bases stayed unmatched. The germline gives CDR1 GTSNPN, CDR2 SVGIG (reference sequence). CDR3 length: 14 amino acids. The CDR3 DNA follows: TGTGCCTGGAGTCGGGGGGGCGTTGTATACGAGCAGTACTTC. It translates to CAWSRGGVVYEQYF.

This clone was seen only once. This chain uses TRBV29-1 with TRBJ2-1, with 9 bases lining up with TRBD1. The CDR3 is made up of 12 amino acids. Trimming removed 6 bases from V and 8 bases from J; junction bases left unmatched: 5. CDR1 SQVTM and CDR2 ANQGSEA come from the germline V gene. This chain's CDR3 is CSVRTGEYEQFF. Written as DNA, the CDR3 is TGCAGCGTACGGACAGGGGAGTATGAGCAGTTCTTC.

This clone occurred a few times. The gene calls are TRBV19 and TRBJ1-3; the D gene is possibly TRBD1 (6 bases). CDR3 size: 15 residues. CDR1 and CDR2 (germline): LNHDA, SQIVND (reference sequence). The V end was cut by 6 bases, the J end by 0 bases, with 12 bases between. CDR3 in amino acids: CASRQDRYSGNTIYF. CDR3 nucleotides: TGTGCCAGTAGACAAGACAGGTACTCTGGAAACACCATATATTTT. Full variable domain (remainder filled in from reference TRBV19 and TRBJ1-3): DGGITQSPKYLFRKEGQNVTLSCEQNLNHDAMYWYRQDPGQGLRLIYYSQIVNDFQKGDIAEGYSVSREKKESFPLTVTSAQKNPTAFYLCASRQDRYSGNTIYFGEGSWLTVV.

This chain uses TRBV19 with TRBJ1-5; a possible D gene is TRBD1 (5 bases). The CDR3 runs to 14 residues. Germline-derived CDR1 and CDR2 are LNHDA and SQIVND (reference sequence). Trimming cost V 5 bases and J 7 bases, with 15 bases left between them. The CDR3 loop is CASSPGRVAQPQHF. The CDR3 DNA reads as TGTGCCAGTAGTCCGGGCAGGGTCGCCCAGCCCCAGCATTTT.